The 21 T cell receptor beta chains in this list originate from one sample, sequenced in a study of T cells in Graves' hyperthyroidism and ophthalmopathy. From RNA transcripts, TCR beta CDR3 regions were amplified. TCR CDR3 underwent first-round RT-PCR with the HTBI primer set. One entry per CDR3 protein, called by TCRdb with MiXCR from the multiplex PCR reads. Altogether fewer than 750,000 distinct CDR3 sequences are present, roughly 50% being singletons, with the ten largest covering roughly 8.2%. Sequenced: peripheral blood or thyroid tissue (not recorded which). The receptors stem from a woman younger than 30 with Graves' hyperthyroidism.

V usage is TRBV7-4 and J usage is TRBJ2-2; TRBD1 is a possible D gene (6 bases). The CDR3 spans 15 residues. Germline assignment: CDR1 SGHVT and CDR2 SQSDAQ. The V end was cut by 3 bases, the J end by 7 bases, with 15 bases between. The CDR3 sequence: CASSFVRGSGGELFF. The CDR3 nucleotides read TGTGCCAGCAGCTTCGTGAGGGGGTCTGGCGGGGAGCTGTTTTTT. Using reference TRBV7-4 and TRBJ2-2 for the parts outside the CDR3, the full variable domain is GAGVSQSPRYKVAKRGRDVALRCDSISGHVTLYWYRQTLGQGSEVLTYSQSDAQRDKSGRPSGRFSAERPERSVSTLKIQRTEQGDSAVYLCASSFVRGSGGELFFGEGSRLTVL.

Ten or more counts support this clonotype. V is TRBV6-6 and J is TRBJ2-7, with 7 bases aligning to TRBD1. J lost 3 bases, V lost 5 bases, and 10 bases had no gene match. The CDR3 length is 15 residues. Germline V gene data show CDR1 as MNHNY and CDR2 as SVGAGI (reference sequence). CDR3 protein: CASSTRDRLNYEQYF. Here the CDR3 DNA reads TGTGCCAGCAGTACCCGGGACAGACTAAACTACGAGCAGTACTTC.

CDR3 in amino acids: CSARESVLNQPQHF. The CDR3 DNA reads TGCAGTGCTAGAGAGTCGGTTTTAAATCAGCCCCAGCATTTT. The chain links TRBV20-1 to TRBJ1-5; D is unresolved. The length of the CDR3 is 14 residues. V was cut by 0 bases and J by 4 bases, with 10 bases left in between. Germline lookup yields CDR1 DFQATT and CDR2 SNEGSKA (reference sequence).

The genes are TRBV6-5 and TRBJ2-2; tentatively, D is TRBD1 or TRBD2 (5 bases each). CDR3 length: 13 amino acids. The V and J ends lost 3 bases and 9 bases respectively, with 11 bases between them. Per germline, CDR1 MNHEY and CDR2 SVGAGI. The CDR3 sequence: CASSYSGTRELFF. Written as DNA, the CDR3 is TGTGCCAGCAGTTATTCCGGGACCCGGGAGCTGTTTTTT.

This clonotype was observed at least ten times. The chain combines TRBV6-5 with TRBJ2-6, with 7 bases that match TRBD1. Germline V lookup: CDR1 MNHEY, CDR2 SVGAGI. V trimming: 6 bases; J trimming: 2 bases; junction bases outside the gene matches: 10. The CDR3 is 17 amino acids. The CDR3 sequence is CASRSGQWGAGANVLTF. The CDR3 nucleotides read TGTGCCAGCAGATCGGGACAGTGGGGCGCTGGGGCCAACGTCCTGACTTTC.

The chain is built from TRBV2 and TRBJ1-2, with unresolved D. Trimming stripped 10 bases from V and 3 bases from J, with 12 bases between. The V gene's germline CDR1 is SNHLY and CDR2 FYNNEI. The CDR3 consists of 12 residues. In nucleotides, the CDR3 is TGTGCCACCACCACAGACGACTATGGCTACACCTTC. The encoded protein is CATTTDDYGYTF.

The sample holds many counts of this clonotype. The rearrangement uses TRBV12-3 or TRBV12-4 and TRBJ2-7, with 7 bases that match TRBD1. V lost 6 bases, J lost 5 bases, and 7 bases stayed unmatched. This CDR3 is 13 amino acids long. DNA of the CDR3: TGTGCCAGCAGACACAGGGGTGGAGACGAGCAGTACTTC. It translates to CASRHRGGDEQYF.

J is TRBJ1-2 and V is TRBV2; D gene uncertain. The CDR3 has 18 residues. V dropped 10 bases and J dropped 4 bases, with 31 bases sitting between them. The germline CDR1 and CDR2 sequences are SNHLY and FYNNEI. The chain's CDR3 is CATALAGGGERQVYGYTF. The CDR3 DNA reads TGTGCCACCGCACTAGCGGGAGGTGGTGAGAGGCAGGTCTATGGCTACACCTTC.

The rearrangement uses TRBV19 and TRBJ1-6; the D is unclear. CDR3 length equals 14 residues. Germline lookup yields CDR1 LNHDA and CDR2 SQIVND (reference sequence). The germline V and J ends were trimmed by 5 bases and 7 bases, with 12 bases remaining between them. DNA of the CDR3: TGTGCCAGTAGTTCGTGGACCGGGAATTCACCCCTCCACTTT. This gives the protein CASSSWTGNSPLHF.

This clonotype was recorded only once. The J gene is TRBJ1-2, the V gene TRBV10-3; the D gene is possibly TRBD1 (5 bases). CDR1 is ENHRY, CDR2 SYGVKD, per germline. The CDR3 length is 17 residues. Trimming pared 0 bases from V and 2 bases from J, leaving 16 bases between. The CDR3 DNA sequence: TGTGCCATCAGTGAGTCGGGGGTGGGGACTATGAACTATGGCTACACCTTC. This sequence encodes CAISESGVGTMNYGYTF.

The chain uses TRBV7-6 and TRBJ1-3; a possible D gene is TRBD1 (6 bases). CDR1 and CDR2 (germline): SGHVS, FNYEAQ. V lost 5 bases and J 8 bases, leaving 13 bases between the germline ends. CDR3 size: 13 residues. The CDR3, as DNA: TGTGCCAGCAGCAGGGGGGCAGGGGACACCATATATTTT. Encoded protein: CASSRGAGDTIYF.

This clonotype was detected once. The J gene is TRBJ1-1, the V gene TRBV5-1; D not certain. V was trimmed by 0 bases and J by 4 bases, leaving 7 bases between them. The CDR3 is 13 residues long. In germline, CDR1 is SGHRS, CDR2 YFSETQ. CDR3: CASSLEWATEAFF. DNA for the CDR3: TGCGCCAGCAGCTTGGAATGGGCCACTGAAGCTTTCTTT.

In the case of this clonotype: One base away lies a much larger clone, so this may be a sequencing read error. The chain is built from TRBV2 and TRBJ2-7, with D perhaps TRBD2 (6 bases). This CDR3 has 14 residues. V dropped 6 bases and J dropped 7 bases, with 19 bases sitting between them. CDR1 is SNHLY, CDR2 FYNNEI, per germline. The CDR3 region has the DNA TGTGCCAGCAGAGACATGGGGGGAGGCAATGAGCAGTACTTC. Translated, it gives CASRDMGGGNEQYF.

The chain has TRBV20-1 and TRBJ1-2; possible D gene TRBD1, 6 bases. CDR3 size: 13 residues. Germline lookup yields CDR1 DFQATT and CDR2 SNEGSKA (reference sequence). V was shortened by 5 bases and J by 6 bases, with 16 bases between the two germline ends. DNA of the CDR3: TGCAGTGCTCCCAAGGGGGGGCATGATGGCTACACCTTC. Translation: CSAPKGGHDGYTF.

The table lists this clonotype with many counts. The chain carries TRBV12-3 or TRBV12-4 and TRBJ1-4, with D maybe TRBD1 (6 bases). CDR3 length equals 16 residues. V was shortened by 6 bases and J by 3 bases, with 17 bases between the two germline ends. The CDR3 is CASSRRGGAANEKLFF. CDR3 nucleotides: TGTGCCAGCAGCCGGAGGGGGGGCGCCGCTAATGAAAAACTGTTTTTT.

This clonotype was seen at least ten times. The rearrangement joins TRBV10-2 to TRBJ2-5; 11 nucleotides match TRBD2. The CDR3 has 13 residues. Trimming removed 9 bases from V and 4 bases from J; junction bases left unmatched: 4. Germline assignment: CDR1 WSHSY and CDR2 SAAADI. The CDR3: CASNLAGGETQYF. The CDR3 nucleotides are TGCGCCAGTAATCTAGCGGGAGGAGAGACCCAGTACTTC.

The chain employs TRBV9 and TRBJ1-5, with D perhaps matching TRBD1 (5 bases). CDR3 size: 13 residues. Germline V lookup: CDR1 SGDLS, CDR2 YYNGEE. The CDR3 region has the DNA TGTGCTAGAGGGGCTAATAGCAATCAGCCCCAGCATTTT. It is translated as CARGANSNQPQHF.

The chain couples TRBV3-1 to TRBJ2-7; the match to TRBD2 covers 10 bases. The CDR3 covers 14 residues. With 3 bases clipped from V and 3 bases from J, the junction kept 2 bases outside the gene matches. The germline CDR1 and CDR2 sequences are LGHDT and YNNKEL (reference sequence). CDR3 region: CASSHLAGGYEQYF. The CDR3, as DNA: TGTGCCAGCAGCCACTTAGCGGGGGGCTACGAGCAGTACTTC.

At least ten counts were recorded for this clonotype. The chain is built from TRBV9 and TRBJ1-1, with TRBD1 as a possible D gene (5 bases). The germline CDR1 and CDR2 sequences are SGDLS and YYNGEE. This CDR3 contains 16 residues. Trimming took off 4 bases at V and 0 bases at J, with 16 bases between the two ends. In nucleotides, the CDR3 is TGTGCCAGCAGCTTAGTCCAGACAGCCATGAACACTGAAGCTTTCTTT. Translated, it gives CASSLVQTAMNTEAFF.

This clonotype was recorded at least ten times. This chain joins TRBV2 and TRBJ2-7, with D hard to call. The germline V gene has CDR1 SNHLY and CDR2 FYNNEI. Between the trimmed V and J ends, which lost 4 bases and 3 bases, there was a span of 7 bases. This CDR3 comprises 12 residues. The CDR3 sequence: CASSGLGYEQYF. The CDR3 nucleotides read TGTGCCAGCAGTGGATTGGGCTACGAGCAGTACTTC.

This chain joins TRBV10-3 and TRBJ1-1; no firm D call. The CDR3 consists of 14 residues. Germline loops: CDR1 ENHRY, CDR2 SYGVKD. V lost 6 bases, J lost 6 bases, and 17 bases lay in between. The CDR3 region has the DNA TGTGCCATCAGATTTGGGTCGGTGAGCCCTGAAGCTTTCTTT. It codes for CAIRFGSVSPEAFF.